Sequencing of this T cell receptor beta chain was carried out in a study of T-cell reconstitution after alpha-beta-depleted transplantation in children. The CDR3 sequence is 13 residues long. The V gene's germline CDR1 is MNHEY and CDR2 SMNVEV (reference sequence). Trimming removed 5 bases from V and 3 bases from J, with 8 bases in between. As it was prepared, the TCRbeta library received unique molecular identifiers. TCRdb recomputed calls from the PCR reads with MiXCR, one row per CDR3 protein. The sample includes some 200,000 distinct CDR3 sequences, about 9.2% of them seen just once. The specimen was PBMCs from the stem cell graft donor, collected from the stem cell graft. The chain joins TRBV27 to TRBJ1-5; D remains unclear. This sequence was found in a human donor who donated a stem cell graft to a child with acute lymphoblastic leukemia. The DNA for the CDR3 is TGTGCCAGCAGTCCGGGCTTCAATCAGCCCCAGCATTTT. Translating it yields CASSPGFNQPQHF.